The 13 T cell receptor beta chains presented below share a single source sample, sequenced in a study of shared clonotypes between healthy human individuals. Clones were sequenced by immunoSEQ multiplex PCR, and TCRdb holds only the in-frame ones, with some missing. The repertoire consists of about 2.4 million clones, with around nine tenths occurring once and the leading ten covering around 0.14%. Sequenced: naive CD4+ T cells sorted from blood. Subset specified: CD45RA+ positively selected. Receptors originate from a man aged 18 to 29 in good health.

V and J are TRBV11-2 and TRBJ2-1; 7 bases are shared with TRBD2. This CDR3 spans 13 amino acids. Trimming at V came to 8 bases and at J to 7 bases, leaving 8 bases not matched to a gene. CDR1 and CDR2 from the germline V gene are SGHAT and FQNNGV. CDR3 DNA sequence: TGTGCCAGCCGTACTTGGCGGGAGAATGAGCAGTTCTTC. Translation gives CASRTWRENEQFF.

V usage is TRBV5-5 and J usage is TRBJ1-2; 8 bases are shared with TRBD1. Germline V gene data show CDR1 as SGHKS and CDR2 as YYEKEE (reference sequence). The CDR3 covers 14 residues. V was pared by 4 bases and J by 4 bases, with 6 bases of the junction left unmatched. The CDR3: CASSAGTGAYGYTF. For the CDR3, the DNA is TGTGCCAGCAGCGCCGGGACAGGCGCCTATGGCTACACCTTC.

This clone was seen only a few times. This chain uses TRBV19 with TRBJ1-2; D is unresolved. Germline assignment: CDR1 LNHDA and CDR2 SQIVND (reference sequence). The V gene lost 6 bases and the J gene lost 4 bases, with 15 bases spanning the gap. The CDR3 totals 14 residues. CDR3 protein: CASRQRPLPYGYTF. The CDR3 DNA sequence: TGTGCCAGTAGACAAAGGCCGCTCCCCTATGGCTACACCTTC.

This chain joins TRBV29-1 and TRBJ2-2, with 8 bases fitting TRBD1. Trimming removed 7 bases from V and 2 bases from J; junction bases left unmatched: 6. CDR3 length: 14 residues. Germline-derived CDR1 and CDR2 are SQVTM and ANQGSEA. CDR3 in DNA: TGCAGCGGCGGACAGGGCCTTAACACCGGGGAGCTGTTTTTT. Amino acids: CSGGQGLNTGELFF.

To note about this clone: The sample carries other DNA sequences with the same CDR3. This chain joins TRBV5-6 and TRBJ2-7; 10 bases line up with TRBD2. Germline V lookup: CDR1 SGHDT, CDR2 YYEEEE. With V trimmed by 3 bases and J by 5 bases, 5 bases remained unmatched. CDR3 length: 14 amino acids. Here the CDR3 DNA reads TGTGCCAGCAGCTCCCCGGGACTAGCGAACGAGCAGTACTTC. The encoded protein is CASSSPGLANEQYF. Full variable domain (remainder filled in from reference TRBV5-6 and TRBJ2-7): DAGVTQSPTHLIKTRGQQVTLRCSPKSGHDTVSWYQQALGQGPQFIFQYYEEEERQRGNFPDRFSGHQFPNYSSELNVNALLLGDSALYLCASSSPGLANEQYFGPGTRLTVT.

The chain has TRBV4-1 and TRBJ2-1; D is unclear. The CDR3 contains 14 residues. Germline V lookup: CDR1 MGHRA, CDR2 YSYEKL. V lost 3 bases and J 8 bases, leaving 14 bases between the germline ends. Written as DNA, the CDR3 is TGCGCCAGCAGCCAGCCTAGAGAGAACCATGAGCAGTTCTTC. This gives the protein CASSQPRENHEQFF.

CDR3 region: CAWSVRFGDNSPLHF. The CDR3 DNA reads TGTGCCTGGAGTGTACGTTTTGGGGATAATTCACCCCTCCACTTT. The genes are TRBV30 and TRBJ1-6; no clear D. Germline-derived CDR1 and CDR2 are GTSNPN and SVGIG (reference sequence). Trimming shortened V by 0 bases and J by 5 bases, and 11 bases separated the two germline ends. This CDR3 contains 15 residues. Supplemented by reference TRBV30 and TRBJ1-6, the full variable domain reads SQTIHQWPATLVQPVGSPLSLECTVEGTSNPNLYWYRQAAGRGLQLLFYSVGIGQISSEVPQNLSASRPQDRQFILSSKKLLLSDSGFYLCAWSVRFGDNSPLHFGNGTRLTVT.

The chain has TRBV5-4 and TRBJ1-1; tentatively, D is TRBD1 (5 bases). The CDR3 sequence is 14 residues long. V was pared by 2 bases and J by 6 bases, with 14 bases between. Germline values: CDR1 SGHNT, CDR2 YYREEE (reference sequence). This CDR3 reads CASSFRGERSEAFF. DNA for the CDR3: TGTGCCAGCAGCTTCCGGGGCGAGCGGTCTGAAGCTTTCTTT.

This sequence joins TRBV30 and TRBJ1-2; D is possibly TRBD1 (5 bases). Germline assignment: CDR1 GTSNPN and CDR2 SVGIG (reference sequence). Trimming shortened V by 4 bases and J by 3 bases, and 12 bases separated the two germline ends. The CDR3 extends over 13 amino acids. The chain's CDR3 is CAWNWRGYYGYTF. In DNA form, the CDR3 reads TGTGCCTGGAATTGGAGGGGCTACTATGGCTACACCTTC.

This chain links TRBV2 with TRBJ1-3; D perhaps matches TRBD1 (6 bases). The V and J ends lost 7 bases and 0 bases respectively, with 19 bases between them. CDR1 and CDR2 from the germline V gene are SNHLY and FYNNEI. CDR3 length: 17 amino acids. CDR3 sequence reads: CASTQQGRGPSGNTIYF. CDR3 in DNA: TGTGCCAGCACTCAACAGGGTCGGGGGCCCTCTGGAAACACCATATATTTT.

Note on this clone: Other DNA sequences in the same sample also yield this CDR3. This chain connects TRBV6-5 to TRBJ2-1; D gene ambiguous. V gave up 6 bases and J gave up 8 bases, with 11 bases separating them. Germline-derived CDR1 and CDR2 are MNHEY and SVGAGI. The CDR3 is 12 residues long. CDR3 bases: TGTGCCAGCAGCCGAACCGGAGATGAGCAGTTCTTC. Translation: CASSRTGDEQFF.

The chain uses TRBV12-5 and TRBJ2-2; D is unclear. Looked up from germline, CDR1 is LGHNT and CDR2 is FRNRAP. The CDR3 loop spans 14 amino acids. V was pared by 1 base and J by 5 bases, with 8 bases between. The CDR3 spells CASGLANLTGELFF. For the CDR3, the DNA is TGTGCTAGTGGTTTGGCAAACCTGACCGGGGAGCTGTTTTTT. Variable domain in full (rest from reference TRBV12-5 and TRBJ2-2): DARVTQTPRHKVTEMGQEVTMRCQPILGHNTVFWYRQTMMQGLELLAYFRNRAPLDDSGMPKDRFSAEMPDATLATLKIQPSEPRDSAVYFCASGLANLTGELFFGEGSRLTVL.

This clone is a singleton in its sample. The V and J genes are TRBV4-2 and TRBJ2-7; 8 bases are a match to TRBD2. Trimming removed 4 bases from V and 2 bases from J; junction bases left unmatched: 13. From germline, CDR1 is LGHNA and CDR2 YNFKEQ. This CDR3 has 17 amino acids. The CDR3 sequence: CASSPRGTGGPAYEQYF. The CDR3 nucleotides are TGTGCCAGCAGCCCGCGGGGGACGGGGGGGCCGGCCTACGAGCAGTACTTC.